The 11 T cell receptor beta chains presented below share a single source sample, sequenced in a study of PD-1 blockade in classical Hodgkin lymphoma. Time point given: cycle 4 day 1 (C4D1), after 6 weeks of nivolumab. Each patient's relapse followed autologous stem cell transplantation, and brentuximab vedotin exposure varied. Only in-frame clones appear in the TCRdb table, and some are missing; sequencing was by immunoSEQ multiplex PCR. The data show 20,000 to 25,000 clones, 70% to 85% seen once. The sample was peripheral blood mononuclear cells (PBMCs), taken before the fourth cycle of nivolumab. The receptors stem from a human donor with classical Hodgkin lymphoma.

The V and J genes are TRBV2 and TRBJ2-6, with 16 positions matching TRBD2. The J segment lost 1 base and the V segment lost 7 bases, leaving 7 bases of the junction unmatched. CDR3 length equals 19 residues. Germline CDR1 and CDR2: SNHLY and FYNNEI. CDR3 sequence reads: CASTTGLAGGPSGANVLTF. The DNA for the CDR3 is TGTGCCAGCACCACGGGACTAGCGGGAGGGCCATCTGGGGCCAACGTCCTGACTTTC.

The rearrangement links TRBV27 to TRBJ1-5; D might be TRBD1 (6 bases). There are 20 residues in the CDR3. Germline V gives CDR1 MNHEY, CDR2 SMNVEV (reference sequence). The V end lost 3 bases, the J end lost 0 bases, and 24 bases lay between the germline ends. CDR3 sequence (DNA): TGTGCCAGCAGTTTCTATATCCCGGGGGCTAACTGGGGTAGCAATCAGCCCCAGCATTTT. Translation: CASSFYIPGANWGSNQPQHF.

For the CDR3, the DNA is TGCGCCAGCAGCCACACACTAGCGGACACGCAGTATTTT. This sequence encodes CASSHTLADTQYF. The chain recombines TRBV5-1 with TRBJ2-3; TRBD2 matches 8 bases. The germline V gene encodes CDR1 SGHRS and CDR2 YFSETQ. CDR3 size: 13 residues. J lost 9 bases, V lost 4 bases, and 7 bases had no gene match. Filled out from reference TRBV5-1 and TRBJ2-3, the complete variable domain reads KAGVTQTPRYLIKTRGQQVTLSCSPISGHRSVSWYQQTPGQGLQFLFEYFSETQRNKGNFPGRFSGRQFSNSRSEMNVSTLELGDSALYLCASSHTLADTQYFGPGTRLTVL.

The J gene is TRBJ2-2, the V gene TRBV27; the D is unclear. The germline V gene has CDR1 MNHEY and CDR2 SMNVEV (reference sequence). The CDR3 is 15 residues long. Trimming removed 2 bases from V and 5 bases from J, with 12 bases in between. The CDR3 protein is CASSLTRSMTGELFF. The DNA of the CDR3 is TGTGCCAGCAGTTTAACGCGGTCGATGACCGGGGAGCTGTTTTTT.

The chain links TRBV5-4 to TRBJ1-2; the match to TRBD1 covers 7 bases. J was trimmed by 4 bases and V by 4 bases; bases with no gene match: 13. This CDR3 has 16 residues. Looked up from germline, CDR1 is SGHNT and CDR2 is YYREEE (reference sequence). CDR3 nucleotide sequence: TGTGCCAGCAGCCTAAAGGACATCAGGGGGGCCTATGGCTACACCTTC. It yields the protein CASSLKDIRGAYGYTF.

The chain has TRBV2 and TRBJ2-1; the match to TRBD1 covers 7 bases. CDR1 is SNHLY and CDR2 is FYNNEI in the germline V gene. After removal of 1 base from V and 9 bases from J, the junction contained 3 bases not matched to a gene. There are 13 residues in the CDR3. CDR3 protein: CASSEEGAVEQFF. Written as DNA, the CDR3 is TGTGCCAGCAGTGAAGAGGGGGCGGTTGAGCAGTTCTTC.

This chain connects TRBV19 to TRBJ1-5, with D unclear. The CDR3 extends over 15 amino acids. The germline CDR1 and CDR2 sequences are LNHDA and SQIVND (reference sequence). Deletions cut 8 bases from V and 7 bases from J, with 21 bases between. The CDR3 spells CASGVSGFVGQPQHF. The CDR3 DNA reads TGTGCCAGTGGTGTTTCAGGATTTGTAGGACAGCCCCAGCATTTT.

The table lists this clone with a count of one. The chain couples TRBV5-1 to TRBJ1-3; 7 bases match TRBD1. J was trimmed by 0 bases and V by 6 bases; bases with no gene match: 6. From germline, CDR1 is SGHRS and CDR2 YFSETQ. The CDR3 covers 15 residues. The CDR3 DNA sequence: TGCGCCAGCAAAGTGGACAGGAACTCTGGAAACACCATATATTTT. Protein sequence: CASKVDRNSGNTIYF.

A remark on this clone: Other DNA sequences in the same sample also yield this CDR3. The rearrangement uses TRBV18 and TRBJ1-1; a possible D gene is TRBD1 (5 bases). V was cut by 6 bases and J by 3 bases, with 11 bases left in between. This CDR3 contains 13 residues. The germline V gene has CDR1 KGHSH and CDR2 LQKENI. CDR3 bases: TGTGCCAGCTCTGGGGCCCAGGACACTGAAGCTTTCTTT. Residues: CASSGAQDTEAFF.

The rearrangement joins TRBV6-5 to TRBJ2-2, with D unresolved. The V end was cut by 4 bases, the J end by 1 base, with 10 bases between. This CDR3 spans 15 amino acids. CDR1 MNHEY and CDR2 SVGAGI come from the germline V gene. CDR3 sequence: CASSSLVGNTGELFF. CDR3 coding DNA: TGTGCCAGCAGTTCCCTGGTAGGGAACACCGGGGAGCTGTTTTTT.

V usage is TRBV5-1 and J usage is TRBJ2-1, with 9 positions matching TRBD1. The V gene end was trimmed by 3 bases and the J gene end by 2 bases; junction bases not matched to a gene: 12. Germline V gives CDR1 SGHRS, CDR2 YFSETQ. The CDR3 has 18 residues. The CDR3 protein is CASSSKIPGQGAYNEQFF. CDR3 DNA: TGCGCCAGCAGCTCTAAAATACCGGGACAGGGAGCCTACAATGAGCAGTTCTTC.